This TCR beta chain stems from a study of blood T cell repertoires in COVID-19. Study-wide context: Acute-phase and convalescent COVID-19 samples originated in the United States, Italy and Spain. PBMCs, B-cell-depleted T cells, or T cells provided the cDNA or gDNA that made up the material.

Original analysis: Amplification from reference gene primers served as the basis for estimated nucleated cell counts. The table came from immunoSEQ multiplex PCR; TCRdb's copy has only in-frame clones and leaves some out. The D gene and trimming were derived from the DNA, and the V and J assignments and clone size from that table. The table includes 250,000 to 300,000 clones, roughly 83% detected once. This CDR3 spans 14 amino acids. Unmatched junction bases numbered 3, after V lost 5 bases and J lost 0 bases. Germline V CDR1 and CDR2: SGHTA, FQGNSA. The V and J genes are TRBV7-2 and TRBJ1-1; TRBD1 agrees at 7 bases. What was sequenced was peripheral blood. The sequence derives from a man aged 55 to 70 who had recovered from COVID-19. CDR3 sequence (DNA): TGTGCCAGCAGCGCGGGACAGCTGAACACTGAAGCTTTCTTT. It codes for CASSAGQLNTEAFF.